Listed below are T cell receptor beta chains from one sample, sequenced in a study of blood T cells in healthy people across ages. TCRdb recomputed calls from the 5' RACE reads with MiXCR, one row per CDR3 protein. The sample includes about 800,000 distinct CDR3 sequences, around half of them seen just once. Sequenced sample: blood. The origin of the receptors is a man at least 80 years old in good health. Both conserved end residues are part of each CDR3. A D gene is named only where the DNA matches it firmly. Clone size is shown for a subset of rows, as once, few, many or a class of expanded clone.

D	size	J	V	DNA	CDR3
TRBD2	-	TRBJ2-2	TRBV5-1	TGCGCCAGCAGCGTAACTAGCGGGAGCACCGGGGAGCTGTTTTTT	CASSVTSGSTGELFF
TRBD1	-	TRBJ2-6	TRBV10-3	TGTGCCATCGAGGCGCTGACAGGGCTCCACAGCGTCCTGACTTTC	CAIEALTGLHSVLTF
-	-	TRBJ2-5	TRBV9	TGTGCCAGCAGCGTAGGTCCTAGGGGTGCCAACAATGAGCAGTACTTC	CASSVGPRGANNEQYF
TRBD2	many	TRBJ2-5	TRBV20-1	TGCAGTGCTACGGGACTAGCGGGCCAAGAGACCCAGTACTTC	CSATGLAGQETQYF
TRBD2	many	TRBJ2-5	TRBV29-1	TGCAGCGTTGACTCAGTAGCGGGACCCCAAGAGACCCAGTACTTC	CSVDSVAGPQETQYF
-	-	TRBJ1-1	TRBV10-2	TGCGCCAGCAGTGGCCCGGAGGTGGGTGAAGCTTTCTTT	CASSGPEVGEAFF
-	-	TRBJ1-2	TRBV20-1	TGCAGTGCCCAGGGGACAACTAACTATGGCTACACCTTC	CSAQGTTNYGYTF
TRBD2	few	TRBJ2-7	TRBV9	TGTGCCAGCAGCACAGCGGGAGCTTACGAGCAGTACTTC	CASSTAGAYEQYF
TRBD2	few	TRBJ2-3	TRBV7-3	TGTGCCAGCAGCGTATGGGGAGGGCCGACAGATACGCAGTATTTT	CASSVWGGPTDTQYF
TRBD1	-	TRBJ1-4	TRBV29-1	TGCAGCGTTAGGTCCCAGGGGGCTAATGAAAAACTGTTTTTT	CSVRSQGANEKLFF
TRBD2	-	TRBJ2-1	TRBV11-1	TGTGCCAGCAGCTCTAGCGGGCGTCAATACAATGAGCAGTTCTTC	CASSSSGRQYNEQFF
-	-	TRBJ2-3	TRBV28	TGTGCCAGCAAAAGGGTTCCAGATACGCAGTATTTT	CASKRVPDTQYF
-	-	TRBJ2-1	TRBV9	TGTGCCAGCAGCTCCGAGCGGATCAGCTCCTACAATGAGCAGTTCTTC	CASSSERISSYNEQFF
-	once	TRBJ1-2	TRBV7-9	TGTGCCAGCAGCCACTCCGGGGGAGTCTATGGCTACACCTTC	CASSHSGGVYGYTF
TRBD2	-	TRBJ2-7	TRBV7-2	TGTGCCAGCAGCACTCGGACTAGCGGGAGGCCCCTAGATTACGAGCAGTACTTC	CASSTRTSGRPLDYEQYF
-	-	TRBJ2-3	TRBV5-1	TGCGCCAGCAGCTTGGCCTTAGGGGCACCCACAGATACGCAGTATTTT	CASSLALGAPTDTQYF
TRBD1	-	TRBJ2-1	TRBV12-3/TRBV12-4	TGTGCCAGCAGTCCGGGGGACAGGCCAAATGAGCAGTTCTTC	CASSPGDRPNEQFF
-	-	TRBJ2-7	TRBV20-1	TGCAGTGCTCAGGGGGCGGGAGCGCCTTACGAGCAGTACTTC	CSAQGAGAPYEQYF
TRBD2	-	TRBJ2-7	TRBV29-1	TGCAGCGCAGGACTAGCGGGAGGGAACGAGCAGTACTTC	CSAGLAGGNEQYF
TRBD2	-	TRBJ2-5	TRBV20-1	TGCAGTGCTAGAATCGGACTAGCGACAGAGACCCAGTACTTC	CSARIGLATETQYF
TRBD2	once	TRBJ2-3	TRBV3-1	TGTGCCAGCAGCCATAGCGGGAGTAGCCCAGATACGCAGTATTTT	CASSHSGSSPDTQYF